This passage covers 25 T cell receptor beta chains from one sample sequenced in a study of shared clonotypes between healthy human individuals. Some clones are missing from TCRdb's copy, which holds only in-frame ones; the method was immunoSEQ multiplex PCR. The sample consists of roughly 1 million clones, around 78% of them appearing once. The sample consisted of memory CD4+ T cells from PBMCs. Subset: CD45RA-negative fraction. These receptors were collected from a man aged 18 to 35 in good health. Some clones in this sample may be carry-over from other donors' samples.

With regard to this clone: The sample has other DNA sequences that encode this CDR3 too. This chain joins TRBV25-1 and TRBJ1-1; maybe TRBD1 (6 bases). The CDR3 length is 13 residues. Germline CDR1 is MGHDK and CDR2 is SYGVNS. V was clipped by 7 bases and J by 2 bases, with 11 bases between them. DNA for the CDR3: TGTGCCAGCATATCGGGGACAAACACTGAAGCTTTCTTT. Encoded protein: CASISGTNTEAFF.

This clone was picked up one time. V gene TRBV28 combines with J gene TRBJ1-1; a weak D match, TRBD1 (6 bases). The germline V gene encodes CDR1 MDHEN and CDR2 SYDVKM. This CDR3 has 14 residues. Trimming pared 6 bases from V and 4 bases from J, leaving 15 bases between. The CDR3 DNA is TGTGCCAGCAGGACAGGCCATGGGTTCACTGAAGCTTTCTTT. Protein sequence: CASRTGHGFTEAFF.

The V gene is TRBV18, the J gene TRBJ2-7; weak D call: TRBD1 (5 bases). The CDR3 has 14 amino acids. Trimming took 4 bases from V and 2 from J, leaving 12 bases between them. Germline V gene lookup returns CDR1 KGHSH and CDR2 LQKENI. The CDR3 DNA sequence: TGTGCCAGCTCACTCCGCAGGGCCCCCTACGAGCAGTACTTC. Encoded protein: CASSLRRAPYEQYF.

V and J are TRBV29-1 and TRBJ2-6; D gene unclear. V lost 4 bases and J 2 bases, leaving 6 bases between the germline ends. The CDR3 extends over 13 amino acids. CDR1 SQVTM and CDR2 ANQGSEA come from the germline V gene. DNA of the CDR3: TGCAGCGTTGCGGACCCTGGGGCCAACGTCCTGACTTTC. This translates into CSVADPGANVLTF.

The chain carries TRBV9 and TRBJ1-1, with a weak D call TRBD1 (5 bases). V was pared by 3 bases and J by 5 bases, with 23 bases between. CDR1 is SGDLS, CDR2 YYNGEE, per germline. The CDR3 is 17 residues long. In DNA, the CDR3 is TGTGCCAGCAGCGGAGAAGGGAGGGGTGTCCTAGGGACTGAAGCTTTCTTT. Translated, it gives CASSGEGRGVLGTEAFF.

This clone has just a few counts. This sequence joins TRBV7-6 and TRBJ2-7, with D uncertain. Germline CDR1 SGHVS, CDR2 FNYEAQ. There are 13 residues in the CDR3. Trimming removed 0 bases from V and 5 bases from J, with 8 bases in between. The CDR3: CASSLAPRDEQYF. The CDR3 nucleotides are TGTGCCAGCAGCTTAGCTCCTAGGGACGAGCAGTACTTC.

A remark on this clone: Other DNA sequences within the sample encode an identical CDR3. The J gene is TRBJ2-1, the V gene TRBV5-1; unclear D gene. Germline loops: CDR1 SGHRS, CDR2 YFSETQ. The CDR3 contains 12 residues. Trimming removed 1 base at V and 7 bases at J, with 6 bases between. The CDR3 sequence is CASSLSLNEQFF. The CDR3 coding sequence is TGCGCCAGCAGCTTGTCACTGAATGAGCAGTTCTTC.

This sequence joins TRBV6-5 and TRBJ1-2, with D uncertain. CDR1 and CDR2 (germline): MNHEY, SVGAGI. The CDR3 extends over 13 amino acids. Trimming took 4 bases from V and 4 from J, leaving 10 bases between them. CDR3 sequence (DNA): TGTGCCAGCAGTTCGCGGGGTCGCTATGGCTACACCTTC. It specifies CASSSRGRYGYTF.

On this clone: A much larger clone differs by one base, so this may be a read error. J is TRBJ2-7 and V is TRBV11-3; a weak D match, TRBD2 (6 bases). V was clipped by 4 bases and J by 2 bases, with 9 bases between them. Germline CDR1 reads SGHNT; CDR2 reads YENEEA. The CDR3 is 13 residues long. The CDR3: CASSWGLPYEQYF. Written as DNA, the CDR3 is TGTGCCAGCAGCTGGGGACTTCCCTACGAGCAGTACTTC.

The chain uses TRBV10-1 and TRBJ1-5; 8 bases map to TRBD1. Germline V CDR1 and CDR2: WNHNN, SYGVQD (reference sequence). J lost 5 bases, V lost 7 bases, and 10 bases had no gene match. The CDR3 loop spans 15 amino acids. The CDR3 spells CASIVGQGSDQPQHF. CDR3 nucleotide sequence: TGCGCCAGCATCGTTGGACAGGGAAGCGATCAGCCCCAGCATTTT.

The rearrangement joins TRBV7-9 to TRBJ2-7; TRBD2 agrees at 10 bases. This CDR3 contains 15 residues. Germline V gives CDR1 SEHNR, CDR2 FQNEAQ (reference sequence). V lost 5 bases to trimming and J lost 5 bases; unmatched junction nucleotides: 9. As DNA, the CDR3 is TGTGCCAGCAGCCCCCTAGCGGGAGAGGGGAACGAGCAGTACTTC. This translates into CASSPLAGEGNEQYF.

The rearrangement joins TRBV7-9 to TRBJ1-2, with TRBD1 as a possible D gene (5 bases). V lost 5 bases, J lost 7 bases, and 17 bases lay in between. The CDR3 covers 14 residues. Germline CDR1 reads SEHNR; CDR2 reads FQNEAQ (reference sequence). The CDR3 nucleotides are TGTGCCAGCAGCCAATTCGGGGGGATAGGTGGCTACACCTTC. Translating gives CASSQFGGIGGYTF.

The chain is built from TRBV30 and TRBJ2-5; a possible D gene is TRBD2 (6 bases). The J call could be wrong; TRBJ2-7 is a better fit for the DNA end. Per the germline V gene, CDR1 is GTSNPN and CDR2 is SVGIG (reference sequence). The CDR3 contains 16 residues. As DNA, the CDR3 is TGTGCCTGGAGTGCCGGGACTCTCAAATCTTCCTACGAGCAGTACTTC. It translates to CAWSAGTLKSSYEQYF.

This clone has more than one count but fewer than ten. V and J are TRBV11-2 and TRBJ1-1; D unresolved. Germline V gene lookup returns CDR1 SGHAT and CDR2 FQNNGV. V was clipped by 0 bases and J by 6 bases, with 11 bases between them. The CDR3 contains 14 residues. CDR3 in DNA: TGTGCCAGCAGCTTAGATTTCCTCTACCCTGAAGCTTTCTTT. This encodes CASSLDFLYPEAFF.

This clone came up once. J is TRBJ2-3 and V is TRBV5-6, with a weak D call TRBD2 (5 bases). From germline, CDR1 is SGHDT and CDR2 YYEEEE. Trimming took 3 bases from V and 3 from J, leaving 11 bases between them. The CDR3 runs 14 residues. The CDR3 is CASSWGAPTDTQYF. CDR3 DNA sequence: TGTGCCAGCAGCTGGGGAGCGCCGACAGATACGCAGTATTTT. Combining the CDR3 with reference TRBV5-6 and TRBJ2-3 gives the whole variable domain DAGVTQSPTHLIKTRGQQVTLRCSPKSGHDTVSWYQQALGQGPQFIFQYYEEEERQRGNFPDRFSGHQFPNYSSELNVNALLLGDSALYLCASSWGAPTDTQYFGPGTRLTVL.

This chain joins TRBV30 and TRBJ2-3, with 13 positions matching TRBD2. CDR1 is GTSNPN, CDR2 SVGIG, per germline (reference sequence). Trimming removed 8 bases from V and 2 bases from J; junction bases left unmatched: 4. The CDR3 loop spans 14 amino acids. CDR3 amino acids: CAKTSGRPTDTQYF. The CDR3 DNA reads as TGTGCCAAGACTAGCGGGAGGCCCACAGATACGCAGTATTTT.

Comment on this clone: The same CDR3 also results from other DNA sequences found in this sample. This chain uses TRBV18 with TRBJ2-7; the D is unclear. The CDR3 has 12 amino acids. Germline assignment: CDR1 KGHSH and CDR2 LQKENI. Trimming stripped 3 bases from V and 1 base from J, with 4 bases between. The CDR3, as DNA: TGTGCCAGCTCACCTTCATCCTACGAGCAGTACTTC. It specifies CASSPSSYEQYF.

As to this clone: The sample holds other DNA sequences that translate to the same CDR3. This sequence joins TRBV28 and TRBJ1-5, with a possible D match to TRBD1 (5 bases). CDR3 size: 14 residues. The V end lost 2 bases, the J end lost 2 bases, and 7 bases lay between the germline ends. In germline, CDR1 is MDHEN, CDR2 SYDVKM. CDR3 amino acids: CASSLGGGNQPQHF. DNA for the CDR3: TGTGCCAGCAGTTTAGGGGGTGGCAATCAGCCCCAGCATTTT. Full variable domain (rest looked up from reference TRBV28 and TRBJ1-5): DVKVTQSSRYLVKRTGEKVFLECVQDMDHENMFWYRQDPGLGLRLIYFSYDVKMKEKGDIPEGYSVSREKKERFSLILESASTNQTSMYLCASSLGGGNQPQHFGDGTRLSIL.

A remark on this clone: A much larger clone sits a single nucleotide away, making a read error possible. CDR3: CASSSRETQYF. CDR3 nucleotides: TGTGCCAGCAGTTCAAGGGAGACCCAGTACTTC. This chain links TRBV6-6 with TRBJ2-5; D gene ambiguous. The length of the CDR3 is 11 residues. The V and J ends lost 4 bases and 5 bases respectively, with 5 bases between them. Germline lookup yields CDR1 MNHNY and CDR2 SVGAGI (reference sequence).

This chain joins TRBV5-6 and TRBJ1-5, with TRBD1 matching over 7 bases. Per germline, CDR1 SGHDT and CDR2 YYEEEE. After removal of 0 bases from V and 2 bases from J, the junction contained 14 bases not matched to a gene. This CDR3 has 19 residues. The CDR3 loop is CASSLEIRKARGGNQPQHF. The CDR3 coding sequence is TGTGCCAGCAGCTTGGAGATTAGGAAGGCCAGGGGGGGCAATCAGCCCCAGCATTTT.

The chain is built from TRBV28 and TRBJ2-5; 9 nucleotides align to TRBD1. In germline, CDR1 is MDHEN, CDR2 SYDVKM. This CDR3 region has 16 residues. V lost 4 bases, J lost 4 bases, and 10 bases stayed unmatched. The CDR3 DNA follows: TGTGCCAGCAGTTCTCGACAGGGGGTAGTTTTAGAGACCCAGTACTTC. Protein sequence: CASSSRQGVVLETQYF.

This clone was counted between two and nine times. V and J are TRBV6-1 and TRBJ1-1; D ambiguous. Trimming pared 3 bases from V and 0 bases from J, leaving 5 bases between. This CDR3 region has 13 residues. CDR1 and CDR2 from the germline V gene are MNHNS and SASEGT. For the CDR3, the DNA is TGTGCCAGCAGTGAGGGGATGAACACTGAAGCTTTCTTT. Residues: CASSEGMNTEAFF.

This clone showed up just a few times. The chain links TRBV7-9 to TRBJ1-1; D perhaps matches TRBD1 (5 bases). Germline lookup yields CDR1 SEHNR and CDR2 FQNEAQ (reference sequence). The CDR3 runs 15 residues. Trimming stripped 1 base from V and 4 bases from J, with 13 bases between. The CDR3 coding sequence is TGTGCCAGCAGCTTAGGAACGGGACCTACCACTGAAGCTTTCTTT. Translating gives CASSLGTGPTTEAFF.

The chain combines TRBV5-4 with TRBJ2-1, with D possibly being TRBD2 (6 bases). CDR3 length: 14 residues. V was pared by 3 bases and J by 9 bases, with 16 bases between. Germline CDR1 is SGHNT and CDR2 is YYREEE (reference sequence). The CDR3 DNA sequence: TGTGCCAGCAGCTCGACGGGACGGGGGAGTGAGCAGTTCTTC. The encoded protein is CASSSTGRGSEQFF.

The gene calls are TRBV11-2 and TRBJ2-5; a possible D gene is TRBD1 (5 bases). V shed 5 bases and J shed 3 bases, with 13 bases lying between them. The CDR3 has 14 residues. The V gene's germline CDR1 is SGHAT and CDR2 FQNNGV. The CDR3, as DNA: TGTGCCAGCAGCCTGGGGCCCACAAAAGAGACCCAGTACTTC. It encodes CASSLGPTKETQYF.